Below are 8 T cell receptor beta chains sequenced from a single sample in a study of CD8+CD57+ T cells in acquired aplastic anemia. Investigators profiled TCR beta VDJ and CDR3 from genomic DNA template. TCRdb processed the reads anew with MiXCR; each CDR3 protein has one entry. Seen here are 100,000 to 150,000 distinct CDR3 sequences, roughly 40% observed once, and the top ten hold roughly 2.7%. Patients chosen for sequencing had shown CD8+CD57+ cell expansion by flow cytometry. Input material: sorted CD4+, CD8+, or CD8+CD57+ T cells (not recorded which) from PBMCs. The source is a human donor with aplastic anemia.

There are many counts of this clonotype. The gene calls are TRBV2 and TRBJ1-5; D gene unclear. V gave up 7 bases and J gave up 1 base, with 8 bases separating them. Germline V lookup: CDR1 SNHLY, CDR2 FYNNEI. The CDR3 contains 13 residues. The CDR3 loop reads CASNADSNQPQHF. As DNA, the CDR3 is TGTGCCAGCAACGCGGACAGCAATCAGCCCCAGCATTTT. The variable domain in full, with the rest retrieved from reference TRBV2 and TRBJ1-5, is EPEVTQTPSHQVTQMGQEVILRCVPISNHLYFYWYRQILGQKVEFLVSFYNNEISEKSEIFDDQFSVERPDGSNFTLKIRSTKLEDSAMYFCASNADSNQPQHFGDGTRLSIL.

For this clonotype: At one boundary the junction diverges from the germline segment, which might be a read error. The chain recombines TRBV7-2 with TRBJ2-7; possibly TRBD1 for D (6 bases). This CDR3 is built from 14 residues. CDR1 and CDR2 (germline): SGHTA, FQGNSA. The CDR3 DNA sequence: TGCGCCAGCAGCCAAGATCCAGGGGTCTACGAGCAGTACTTC. It is translated as CASSQDPGVYEQYF. Drawing the rest from reference TRBV7-2 and TRBJ2-7, the complete variable domain is GAGVSQSPSNKVTEKGKDVELRCDPISGHTALYWYRQSLGQGLEFLIYFQGNSAPDKSGLPSDRFSAERTGGSVSTLTIQRTQQEDSAVYLCASSQDPGVYEQYFGPGTRLTVT.

This clonotype has a handful of counts. The genes are TRBV10-3 and TRBJ1-1; no reliable D call. The germline gives CDR1 ENHRY, CDR2 SYGVKD. V was pared by 5 bases and J by 2 bases, with 9 bases between. The CDR3 sequence is 13 residues long. The CDR3 sequence is CAISRTANTEAFF. The CDR3, as DNA: TGTGCCATCAGTAGGACGGCTAACACTGAAGCTTTCTTT.

This clonotype was seen more than once but under ten times. The rearrangement links TRBV6-1 to TRBJ1-1; no definite D call. Deletions cut 2 bases from V and 5 bases from J, with 9 bases between. Germline V lookup: CDR1 MNHNS, CDR2 SASEGT. This CDR3 is 13 amino acids long. The CDR3 coding sequence is TGTGCCAGCAGTGAACATCGAGGTACTGAAGCTTTCTTT. Translating gives CASSEHRGTEAFF.

The V call is TRBV24-1, the J call TRBJ2-3; D not resolved. The CDR3 is 13 residues long. CDR1 is KGHDR and CDR2 is SFDVKD in the germline V gene. Between the trimmed V and J ends, which lost 4 bases and 0 bases, there was a span of 4 bases. The CDR3 sequence: CATSDTSTDTQYF. In DNA form, the CDR3 reads TGTGCCACCAGTGACACTAGCACAGATACGCAGTATTTT.

This clonotype was counted only a few times. The V call is TRBV2, the J call TRBJ2-7; D unclear. Between the trimmed V and J ends, which lost 6 bases and 3 bases, there was a span of 12 bases. The CDR3 totals 13 residues. The germline V gene has CDR1 SNHLY and CDR2 FYNNEI. In nucleotides, the CDR3 is TGTGCCAGCAGCCTCGACGGATTCTACGAGCAGTACTTC. This codes for CASSLDGFYEQYF.

This clonotype was detected once. This rearrangement joins TRBV14 to TRBJ2-7; TRBD2 matches 10 bases. V trimming: 1 base; J trimming: 5 bases; junction bases outside the gene matches: 5. CDR1 and CDR2 from the germline V gene are SGHDN and FVKESK. The CDR3 totals 15 residues. The CDR3 DNA reads as TGTGCCAGCAGCCAAGGCCATCTAGCGGGGGACGAGCAGTACTTC. It is translated as CASSQGHLAGDEQYF.

The gene calls are TRBV20-1 and TRBJ1-5; maybe TRBD1 (5 bases). The CDR3 runs 16 residues. Germline V gene lookup returns CDR1 DFQATT and CDR2 SNEGSKA (reference sequence). V was cut by 4 bases and J by 3 bases, with 19 bases left in between. DNA of the CDR3: TGCAGTGCTAAGGGGACTAGCGGGGAGGTCAATCAGCCCCAGCATTTT. Amino acids: CSAKGTSGEVNQPQHF.